Presented here are 8 T cell receptor beta chains from one specimen sequenced in a study of PD-L1 blockade in urothelial cancer (dated by TCRdb to between 2016 and 2019). Sample time point, as interpreted from the label and publication: pretreatment tumor sample. To prepare the library, the immunoSEQ multiplex PCR assay was applied. TCRdb stores this immuneACCESS table with in-frame sequences only. Part of the clones is absent; in the studies checked, under half of the shortfall reflects unresolved V genes, and no reason is known for the rest. The sample table shows approximately 800 clones, and roughly 32% are seen once. Around 10% of the sample is in the top ten clones. The sequencing here drew on tumor tissue, taken before atezolizumab (anti-PD-L1) treatment. The receptor source for this set is a man over 45 with urothelial cancer.

The genes are TRBV19 and TRBJ2-5; 7 bases are shared with TRBD1. V dropped 4 bases and J dropped 5; count of bases not matched to a gene: 4. This CDR3 is built from 13 residues. CDR1 is LNHDA, CDR2 SQIVND, per germline (reference sequence). CDR3 region: CASSRQGYETQYF. The DNA of the CDR3 is TGTGCCAGTAGTAGACAGGGTTACGAGACCCAGTACTTC.

A few counts support this clone. The genes are TRBV6-1 and TRBJ2-2; possible D gene TRBD1, 5 bases. CDR3 length: 16 amino acids. Trimming cost V 2 bases and J 5 bases, with 15 bases left between them. Looked up from germline, CDR1 is MNHNS and CDR2 is SASEGT. The CDR3, as DNA: TGTGCCAGCAGTGAAAGGGGCAGGGTGGGGACCGGGGAGCTGTTTTTT. Protein product: CASSERGRVGTGELFF.

The chain combines TRBV6-8 with TRBJ1-2; TRBD1 agrees at 8 bases. This CDR3 spans 14 amino acids. V was pared by 6 bases and J by 4 bases, with 7 bases of the junction left unmatched. Germline V CDR1 and CDR2: MNHGY, SAAAGT. The CDR3 DNA sequence: TGTGCCAGCAGAGCTAGGACAGGGACCTATGGCTACACCTTC. This codes for CASRARTGTYGYTF.

This clone has only a few counts. V usage is TRBV12-5 and J usage is TRBJ2-2; D unclear. Germline V gene sequence: CDR1 LGHNT, CDR2 FRNRAP. The length of the CDR3 is 12 residues. The CDR3 protein is CASTPLTGELFF. DNA of the CDR3: TGTGCCAGCACCCCCTTAACCGGGGAGCTGTTTTTT.

The chain uses TRBV29-1 and TRBJ1-1, with TRBD1 matching over 8 bases. The J segment lost 10 bases and the V segment lost 7 bases, leaving 11 bases of the junction unmatched. CDR3 length equals 12 residues. Looked up from germline, CDR1 is SQVTM and CDR2 is ANQGSEA. CDR3 in DNA: TGCAGCGGGTCCGCGACAGGGGAGACAGCTTTCTTT. This sequence encodes CSGSATGETAFF. The full variable domain, completed using reference TRBV29-1 and TRBJ1-1, is SAVISQKPSRDICQRGTSLTIQCQVDSQVTMMFWYRQQPGQSLTLIATANQGSEATYESGFVIDKFPISRPNLTFSTLTVSNMSPEDSSIYLCSGSATGETAFFGQGTRLTVV.

This clone was seen more than once but under ten times. The chain is built from TRBV6-8 and TRBJ2-3, with D tentatively TRBD2 (5 bases). The V gene's germline CDR1 is MNHGY and CDR2 SAAAGT. This CDR3 comprises 16 residues. Trimming removed 5 bases at V and 2 bases at J, with 17 bases between. The CDR3 region is CASSPTVGSSTDTQYF. The CDR3 coding sequence is TGTGCCAGCAGTCCGACCGTAGGGAGTTCCACAGATACGCAGTATTTT.

V usage is TRBV10-2 and J usage is TRBJ1-3; 9 bases are a match to TRBD1. Unmatched junction bases numbered 0, after V lost 4 bases and J lost 2 bases. The V gene's germline CDR1 is WSHSY and CDR2 SAAADI. This CDR3 contains 14 residues. This chain's CDR3 is CASSGDRAGNTIYF. In DNA form, the CDR3 reads TGCGCCAGCAGTGGGGACAGGGCTGGAAACACCATATATTTT.

The rearrangement links TRBV18 to TRBJ1-6, with 9 bases that match TRBD1. The CDR3 is 14 amino acids. J gave up 10 bases and V 3 bases, and 4 bases lay outside the gene matches. Germline V gene sequence: CDR1 KGHSH, CDR2 LQKENI. As DNA, the CDR3 is TGTGCCAGCTCACCGTCCGGGACAGGGTCACCCCTCCACTTT. It encodes CASSPSGTGSPLHF.